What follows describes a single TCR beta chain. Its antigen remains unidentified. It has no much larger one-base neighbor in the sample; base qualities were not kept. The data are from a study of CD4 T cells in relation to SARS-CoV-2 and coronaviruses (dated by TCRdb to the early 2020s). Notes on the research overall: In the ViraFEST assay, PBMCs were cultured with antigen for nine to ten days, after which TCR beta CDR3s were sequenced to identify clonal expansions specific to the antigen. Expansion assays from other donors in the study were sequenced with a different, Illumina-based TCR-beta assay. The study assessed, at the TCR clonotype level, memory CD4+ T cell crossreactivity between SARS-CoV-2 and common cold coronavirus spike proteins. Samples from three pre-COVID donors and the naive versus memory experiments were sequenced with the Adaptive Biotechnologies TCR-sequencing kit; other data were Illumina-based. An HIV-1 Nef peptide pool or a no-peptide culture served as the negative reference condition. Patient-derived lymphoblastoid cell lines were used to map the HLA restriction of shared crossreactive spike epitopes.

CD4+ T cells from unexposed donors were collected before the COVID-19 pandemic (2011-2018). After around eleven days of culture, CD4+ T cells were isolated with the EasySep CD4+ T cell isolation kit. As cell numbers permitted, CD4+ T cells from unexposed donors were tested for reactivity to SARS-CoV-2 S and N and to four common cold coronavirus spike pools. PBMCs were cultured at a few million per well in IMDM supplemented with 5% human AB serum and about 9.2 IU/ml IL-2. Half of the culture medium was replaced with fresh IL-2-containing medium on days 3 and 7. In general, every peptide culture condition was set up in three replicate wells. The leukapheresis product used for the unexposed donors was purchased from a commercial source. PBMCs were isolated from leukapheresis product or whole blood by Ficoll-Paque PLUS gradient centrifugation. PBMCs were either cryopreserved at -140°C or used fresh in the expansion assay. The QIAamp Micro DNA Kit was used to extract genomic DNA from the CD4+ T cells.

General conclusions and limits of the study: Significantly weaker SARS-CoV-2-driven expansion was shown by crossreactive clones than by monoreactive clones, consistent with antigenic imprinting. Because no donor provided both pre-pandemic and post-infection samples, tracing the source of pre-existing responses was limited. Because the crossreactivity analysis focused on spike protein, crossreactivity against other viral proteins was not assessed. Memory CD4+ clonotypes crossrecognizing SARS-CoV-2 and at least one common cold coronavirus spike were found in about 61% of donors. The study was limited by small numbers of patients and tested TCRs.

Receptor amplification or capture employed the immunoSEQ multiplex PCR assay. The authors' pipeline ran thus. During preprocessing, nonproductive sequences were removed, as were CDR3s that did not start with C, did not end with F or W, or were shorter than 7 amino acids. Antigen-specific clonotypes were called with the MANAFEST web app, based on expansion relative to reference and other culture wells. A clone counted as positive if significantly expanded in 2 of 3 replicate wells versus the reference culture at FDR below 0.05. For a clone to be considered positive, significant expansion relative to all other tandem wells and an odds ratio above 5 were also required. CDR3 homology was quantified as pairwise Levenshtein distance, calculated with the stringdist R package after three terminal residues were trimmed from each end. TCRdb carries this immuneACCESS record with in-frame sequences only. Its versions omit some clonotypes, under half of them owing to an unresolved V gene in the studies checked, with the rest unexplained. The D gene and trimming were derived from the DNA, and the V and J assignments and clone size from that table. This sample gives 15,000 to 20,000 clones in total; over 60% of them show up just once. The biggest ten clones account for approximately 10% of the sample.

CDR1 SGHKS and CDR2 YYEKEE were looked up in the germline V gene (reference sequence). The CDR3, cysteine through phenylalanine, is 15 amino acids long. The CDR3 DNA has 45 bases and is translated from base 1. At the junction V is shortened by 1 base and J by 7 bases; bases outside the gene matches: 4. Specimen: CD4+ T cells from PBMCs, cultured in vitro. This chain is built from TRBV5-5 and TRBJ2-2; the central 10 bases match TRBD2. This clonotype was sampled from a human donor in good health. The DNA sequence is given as TGTGCCAGCAGCTTGACTAGCGGGGAGATCGGGGAGCTGTTTTTT. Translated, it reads CASSLTSGEIGELFF.